One and the same sample provided the 3 T cell receptor beta chains below, sequenced in a study of prognosis after radiotherapy for stage I lung cancer. Two rounds of multiplex PCR amplified TCR beta CDR3 from genomic DNA. Round one of PCR was performed, and it used primers specific to each TRBV and TRBJ gene. One entry per CDR3 protein, called by TCRdb with MiXCR from the multiplex PCR reads. Of about 35,000 distinct CDR3 sequences in the sample, 30% to 35% are singletons; the top ten hold around a sixth. The input for sequencing was PBMCs, taken before or after stereotactic body radiation therapy (not recorded which). The receptor source for this set is a donor aged 50 or older with non-small cell lung cancer.

This clonotype was recorded at least ten times. V and J are TRBV3-1 and TRBJ2-2; D unclear. V shed 0 bases and J shed 1 base, with 12 bases lying between them. The CDR3 is 17 amino acids. In germline, CDR1 is LGHDT, CDR2 YNNKEL (reference sequence). The CDR3 reads CASSQDPIGLNTGELFF. CDR3 DNA: TGTGCCAGCAGCCAAGATCCCATCGGCCTGAACACCGGGGAGCTGTTTTTT.

This chain uses TRBV6-1 with TRBJ1-2; D gene unclear. Trimming took 4 bases from V and 8 from J, leaving 14 bases between them. The CDR3 totals 13 residues. CDR1 and CDR2 from the germline V gene are MNHNS and SASEGT. Here the CDR3 DNA reads TGTGCCAGCAGTGCTCAGTGGGCTGAGGGCTACACCTTC. This encodes CASSAQWAEGYTF.

The J gene is TRBJ1-4, the V gene TRBV6-2 or TRBV6-3; 7 bases are a match to TRBD1. The CDR3 is 14 residues long. The V gene's germline CDR1 is MNHEY and CDR2 SVGEGT. CDR3 bases: TGTGCAACGACGTCGGGACAGCTGAATGAAAAACTGTTTTTT. Amino acids: CATTSGQLNEKLFF.